The 27 T cell receptor beta chains listed next were all sequenced from one sample in a study of cytomegalovirus exposure and HLA in healthy donors. The PCR ran on 60 Vbeta and 13 Jbeta primers. Measured with immunoSEQ multiplex PCR; TCRdb has only the in-frame clones, and not every one. Of fewer than 110,000 clones in the sample, around 66% were seen once. The sequenced sample was PBMCs. The receptors originated from a woman aged 50 to 60 in good health and CMV-seronegative.

V gene TRBV10-2 combines with J gene TRBJ2-7; D may be TRBD2 (5 bases). Germline-derived CDR1 and CDR2 are WSHSY and SAAADI. The CDR3 spans 13 residues. V was clipped by 2 bases and J by 4 bases, with 9 bases between them. The DNA of the CDR3 is TGCGCCAGCAGTGAGGTCGGACTTTACGAGCAGTACTTC. Protein sequence: CASSEVGLYEQYF.

A few counts support this clone. V gene TRBV5-4 combines with J gene TRBJ1-1, with D hard to call. The V and J ends lost 0 bases and 1 base respectively, with 7 bases between them. This CDR3 contains 14 residues. Germline loops: CDR1 SGHNT, CDR2 YYREEE (reference sequence). The CDR3 protein is CASSLALPNTEAFF. DNA of the CDR3: TGTGCCAGCAGCTTGGCCCTACCGAACACTGAAGCTTTCTTT.

The chain has TRBV6-5 and TRBJ2-5; maybe TRBD2 (5 bases). The germline V gene encodes CDR1 MNHEY and CDR2 SVGAGI. CDR3 size: 13 residues. Trimming took off 6 bases at V and 5 bases at J, with 13 bases between the two ends. In DNA, the CDR3 is TGTGCCAGCAGCCGAGGGATGAGGGAGACCCAGTACTTC. It encodes CASSRGMRETQYF.

The V and J genes are TRBV18 and TRBJ2-3; D possibly corresponds to TRBD1 (6 bases). The V end lost 2 bases, the J end lost 4 bases, and 13 bases lay between the germline ends. CDR1 is KGHSH and CDR2 is LQKENI in the germline V gene. This CDR3 is built from 15 residues. The CDR3 DNA follows: TGTGCCAGCTCACCAGTTGGGGGCAGCGCAGATACGCAGTATTTT. Translating it yields CASSPVGGSADTQYF.

The chain has TRBV10-3 and TRBJ2-1; TRBD1 might be the D (5 bases). The CDR3 contains 15 residues. With 0 bases removed from V and 6 bases from J, the gap between germline ends came to 12 bases. Germline lookup yields CDR1 ENHRY and CDR2 SYGVKD. The CDR3 protein is CAISESSAGSNEQFF. CDR3 DNA sequence: TGTGCCATCAGTGAGTCGTCGGCAGGGTCCAATGAGCAGTTCTTC.

The sample holds a few counts of this clone. V usage is TRBV5-1 and J usage is TRBJ2-7, with TRBD2 matching 7 bases. In germline, CDR1 is SGHRS, CDR2 YFSETQ. This CDR3 comprises 14 residues. With V trimmed by 4 bases and J by 5 bases, 9 bases remained unmatched. CDR3 in amino acids: CASSTGTIYHEQYF. DNA of the CDR3: TGCGCCAGCAGCACCGGGACTATTTACCACGAGCAGTACTTC.

This clone was observed once. The chain couples TRBV5-1 to TRBJ2-1; D remains unclear. The V end lost 4 bases, the J end lost 0 bases, and 8 bases lay between the germline ends. The CDR3 covers 14 residues. Per the germline V gene, CDR1 is SGHRS and CDR2 is YFSETQ. The CDR3 region is CASSIMSSYNEQFF. CDR3 in DNA: TGCGCCAGCAGCATCATGAGCTCCTACAATGAGCAGTTCTTC.

This clone appeared a few times. CDR3 DNA sequence: TGTGCCAGCTGCGAGAATGTGGTGCTAGGCGAAAAACTGTTTTTT. This sequence encodes CASCENVVLGEKLFF. The J gene is TRBJ1-4, the V gene TRBV6-1; no reliable D call. The CDR3 is 15 amino acids. The germline V gene has CDR1 MNHNS and CDR2 SASEGT. V shed 8 bases and J shed 8 bases, with 21 bases lying between them.

V is TRBV23-1 and J is TRBJ2-1; 12 bases align to TRBD1. TRBV23-1 is an ORF, and what it does is uncertain. The CDR3 totals 17 residues. The V gene end was trimmed by 3 bases and the J gene end by 4 bases; junction bases not matched to a gene: 7. CDR3 protein: CASSQRTGQGAYNEQFF. In DNA form, the CDR3 reads TGCGCCAGCAGTCAGCGCACGGGACAGGGGGCTTACAATGAGCAGTTCTTC.

The V call is TRBV7-2, the J call TRBJ2-7, with 8 nucleotides matching TRBD2. The junction had 4 bases not matched to a gene; V was cut back by 4 bases and J by 2 bases. In germline, CDR1 is SGHTA, CDR2 FQGNSA. The CDR3 spans 14 residues. In DNA, the CDR3 is TGTGCCAGCAGCTCCCAGCGGGGGCCCTACGAGCAGTACTTC. It translates to CASSSQRGPYEQYF.

The chain carries TRBV5-6 and TRBJ2-7; 9 nucleotides match TRBD2. This CDR3 is 13 amino acids long. Germline V lookup: CDR1 SGHDT, CDR2 YYEEEE. V was pared by 4 bases and J by 7 bases, with 6 bases of the junction left unmatched. The DNA of the CDR3 is TGTGCCAGCAGCCCGCGGGGGGGCGGGGAGCAGTACTTC. It codes for CASSPRGGGEQYF.

This chain joins TRBV5-6 and TRBJ1-6; possible D gene TRBD1, 6 bases. The CDR3 contains 17 residues. Germline CDR1 reads SGHDT; CDR2 reads YYEEEE. V gave up 2 bases and J gave up 4 bases, with 16 bases separating them. Here the CDR3 DNA reads TGTGCCAGCAGCTTCCCGACGTCGACAGGATATAATTCACCCCTCCACTTT. The encoded protein is CASSFPTSTGYNSPLHF. The complete variable domain, with remaining parts taken from reference TRBV5-6 and TRBJ1-6, reads DAGVTQSPTHLIKTRGQQVTLRCSPKSGHDTVSWYQQALGQGPQFIFQYYEEEERQRGNFPDRFSGHQFPNYSSELNVNALLLGDSALYLCASSFPTSTGYNSPLHFGNGTRLTVT.

With regard to this clone: One end of the junction is discordant with germline, which a read error may explain. V gene TRBV14 combines with J gene TRBJ1-2, with D tentatively TRBD1 (5 bases). Germline V gene lookup returns CDR1 SGHDN and CDR2 FVKESK. This CDR3 contains 12 residues. In DNA form, the CDR3 reads TGTGCCAGCAGCCACGGGGACTACGGCTACACCTTC. Encoded protein: CASSHGDYGYTF.

The V and J genes are TRBV21-1 and TRBJ2-1; the listed D gene, TRBD2, was not tested against the DNA. TRBV21-1 is flagged as a pseudogene. The CDR3 is made up of 17 amino acids. CDR3 DNA: TGTGCCAGCAGCCTCCTTACCCTTACGGCCGAGGGCAATGAGCAGTTCTTC. Amino acids: CASSLLTLTAEGNEQFF.

The chain recombines TRBV11-2 with TRBJ1-1; 7 positions agree with TRBD1. This CDR3 is built from 15 residues. The trim removed 5 bases at V and 1 base at J, leaving 7 bases unmatched. Germline values: CDR1 SGHAT, CDR2 FQNNGV. CDR3 in DNA: TGTGCCAGCAGCGAACGACAGGGAGGGAACACTGAAGCTTTCTTT. Residues: CASSERQGGNTEAFF. Looking up the rest from reference TRBV11-2 and TRBJ1-1 gives the full variable domain: EAGVAQSPRYKIIEKRQSVAFWCNPISGHATLYWYQQILGQGPKLLIQFQNNGVVDDSQLPKDRFSAERLKGVDSTLKIQPAKLEDSAVYLCASSERQGGNTEAFFGQGTRLTVV.

The CDR3 here is CASSPDSFTEAFF. The CDR3 DNA reads TGTGCCAGCTCACCGGACAGTTTCACTGAAGCTTTCTTT. The chain employs TRBV18 and TRBJ1-1; perhaps TRBD1 as D (6 bases). The V gene lost 3 bases and the J gene lost 4 bases, with 9 bases spanning the gap. The CDR3 contains 13 residues. Germline CDR1 and CDR2: KGHSH and LQKENI.

This clone has a single count. This sequence joins TRBV18 and TRBJ1-6, with 8 positions matching TRBD1. The CDR3 sequence is 14 residues long. Germline V gene sequence: CDR1 KGHSH, CDR2 LQKENI. After removal of 3 bases from V and 7 bases from J, the junction contained 2 bases not matched to a gene. The CDR3 nucleotides are TGTGCCAGCTCACCGGGACAGGAGAATTCACCCCTCCACTTT. Translating it yields CASSPGQENSPLHF.

The chain combines TRBV7-9 with TRBJ1-1; 7 nucleotides line up with TRBD1. V lost 5 bases, J lost 4 bases, and 10 bases stayed unmatched. The CDR3 runs to 15 residues. Germline CDR1 SEHNR, CDR2 FQNEAQ (reference sequence). This CDR3 is CASSPTTGIGTEAFF. CDR3 bases: TGTGCCAGCAGCCCTACGACAGGGATAGGCACTGAAGCTTTCTTT.

This chain joins TRBV11-3 and TRBJ2-3, with D perhaps TRBD2 (5 bases). V was clipped by 2 bases and J by 2 bases, with 11 bases between them. CDR1 and CDR2 (germline): SGHNT, YENEEA. This CDR3 region has 15 residues. The CDR3 is CASSLWGEDTDTQYF. The CDR3 nucleotides read TGTGCCAGCAGCTTATGGGGAGAGGACACAGATACGCAGTATTTT.

The rearrangement uses TRBV6-1 and TRBJ2-7, with 9 bases identical to TRBD1. The germline V gene encodes CDR1 MNHNS and CDR2 SASEGT. This CDR3 is 15 amino acids long. Trimming took 4 bases from V and 3 from J; bases not matched to a gene: 7. The chain's CDR3 is CASSVYGDRDYEQYF. CDR3 nucleotides: TGTGCCAGCAGTGTCTACGGGGACAGGGACTACGAGCAGTACTTC.

The table lists this clone with a few counts. The rearrangement links TRBV4-1 to TRBJ1-1; D remains ambiguous. V lost 0 bases, J lost 5 bases, and 13 bases lay in between. The germline CDR1 and CDR2 sequences are MGHRA and YSYEKL. This CDR3 comprises 15 residues. The CDR3 sequence: CASSQEILGRTEAFF. DNA for the CDR3: TGCGCCAGCAGCCAAGAGATATTGGGGAGGACTGAAGCTTTCTTT.

This clone was seen more than once but under ten times. The chain is built from TRBV29-1 and TRBJ2-6; 7 positions match TRBD1. Germline trimming cut 7 bases from V and 4 bases from J; bases unmatched to any gene: 7. CDR3 length: 14 residues. The germline gives CDR1 SQVTM, CDR2 ANQGSEA. CDR3 nucleotides: TGCAGCGCCCAACAGGGGAACGGGGCCAACGTCCTGACTTTC. It specifies CSAQQGNGANVLTF.

The chain couples TRBV5-1 to TRBJ1-6, with TRBD1 matching over 7 bases. CDR1 is SGHRS and CDR2 is YFSETQ in the germline V gene. The trim removed 0 bases at V and 5 bases at J, leaving 5 bases unmatched. The CDR3 is made up of 16 amino acids. The CDR3 region is CASSLAGDSDNSPLHF. In DNA form, the CDR3 reads TGCGCCAGCAGCTTGGCCGGGGACAGCGATAATTCACCCCTCCACTTT.

CDR3 sequence (DNA): TGTGCCAGCACCGGGGGATCCTACAATGAGCAGTTCTTC. Translation gives CASTGGSYNEQFF. The genes are TRBV6-6 and TRBJ2-1, with TRBD2 as a possible D gene (6 bases). Trimming stripped 7 bases from V and 1 base from J, with 8 bases between. CDR3 length: 13 residues. The germline CDR1 and CDR2 sequences are MNHNY and SVGAGI (reference sequence).

The gene calls are TRBV4-3 and TRBJ1-2; tentatively, D is TRBD1 (5 bases). Looked up from germline, CDR1 is LGHNA and CDR2 is YSLEER. The length of the CDR3 is 14 residues. Trimming cost V 4 bases and J 0 bases, with 9 bases left between them. CDR3 DNA: TGCGCCAGCAGCCCGTCGGACACTAACTATGGCTACACCTTC. Protein: CASSPSDTNYGYTF.

This chain uses TRBV6-1 with TRBJ2-7; the D is unclear. This CDR3 comprises 14 residues. Germline CDR1 reads MNHNS; CDR2 reads SASEGT. With 3 bases removed from V and 0 bases from J, the gap between germline ends came to 9 bases. The chain's CDR3 is CASSEWFSSYEQYF. The CDR3 region has the DNA TGTGCCAGCAGTGAGTGGTTCAGCTCCTACGAGCAGTACTTC.

The rearrangement links TRBV4-3 to TRBJ2-1; 7 bases line up with TRBD2. Per germline, CDR1 LGHNA and CDR2 YSLEER. Trimming at V came to 4 bases and at J to 3 bases, leaving 6 bases not matched to a gene. This CDR3 is built from 15 residues. The CDR3 bases are TGCGCCAGCAGCCTGGGGGGGAGACTCTACAATGAGCAGTTCTTC. Amino acids: CASSLGGRLYNEQFF.